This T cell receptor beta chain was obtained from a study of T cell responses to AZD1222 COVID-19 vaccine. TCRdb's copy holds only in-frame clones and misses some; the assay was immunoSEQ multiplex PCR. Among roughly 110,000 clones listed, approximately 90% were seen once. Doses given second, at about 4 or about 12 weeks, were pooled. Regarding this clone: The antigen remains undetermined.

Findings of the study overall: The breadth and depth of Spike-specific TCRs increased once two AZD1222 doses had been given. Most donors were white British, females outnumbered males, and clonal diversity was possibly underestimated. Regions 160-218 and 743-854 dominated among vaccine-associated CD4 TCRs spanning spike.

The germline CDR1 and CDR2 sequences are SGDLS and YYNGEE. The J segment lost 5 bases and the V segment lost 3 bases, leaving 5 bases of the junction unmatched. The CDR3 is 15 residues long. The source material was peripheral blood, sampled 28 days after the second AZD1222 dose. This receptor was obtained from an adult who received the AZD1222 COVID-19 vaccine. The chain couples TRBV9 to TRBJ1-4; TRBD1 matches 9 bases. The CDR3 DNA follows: TGTGCCAGCAGCGCCCGACAGGGGGGAAATGAAAAACTGTTTTTT. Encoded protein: CASSARQGGNEKLFF. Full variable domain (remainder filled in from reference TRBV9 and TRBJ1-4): DSGVTQTPKHLITATGQRVTLRCSPRSGDLSVYWYQQSLDQGLQFLIQYYNGEERAKGNILERFSAQQFPDLHSELNLSSLELGDSALYFCASSARQGGNEKLFFGSGTQLSVL.